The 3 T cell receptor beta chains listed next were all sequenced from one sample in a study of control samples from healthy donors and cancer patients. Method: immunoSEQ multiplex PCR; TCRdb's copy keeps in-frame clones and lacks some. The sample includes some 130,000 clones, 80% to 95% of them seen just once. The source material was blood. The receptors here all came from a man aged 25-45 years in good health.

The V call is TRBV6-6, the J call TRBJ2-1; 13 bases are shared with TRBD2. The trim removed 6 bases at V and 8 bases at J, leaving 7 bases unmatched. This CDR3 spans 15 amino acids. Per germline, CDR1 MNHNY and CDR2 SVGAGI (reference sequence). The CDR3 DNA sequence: TGTGCCAGCAGAAAAAGGACTAGCGGGAGCTATGAGCAGTTCTTC. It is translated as CASRKRTSGSYEQFF.

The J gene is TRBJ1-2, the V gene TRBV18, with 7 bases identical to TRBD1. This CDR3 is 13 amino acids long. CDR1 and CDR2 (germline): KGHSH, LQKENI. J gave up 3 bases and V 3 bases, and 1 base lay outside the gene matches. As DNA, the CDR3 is TGTGCCAGCTCACCGGGACAGCACTATGGCTACACCTTC. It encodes CASSPGQHYGYTF.

The CDR3 DNA reads TGTGCCAGCAGTTTAGGACAGACATATGGCTACACCTTC. It is translated as CASSLGQTYGYTF. The chain links TRBV2 to TRBJ1-2, with a tentative D call TRBD1 (6 bases). CDR1 and CDR2 (germline): SNHLY, FYNNEI. The CDR3 loop spans 13 amino acids. V was clipped by 5 bases and J by 5 bases, with 12 bases between them. The entire variable domain, with the rest obtained from reference TRBV2 and TRBJ1-2, is as follows: EPEVTQTPSHQVTQMGQEVILRCVPISNHLYFYWYRQILGQKVEFLVSFYNNEISEKSEIFDDQFSVERPDGSNFTLKIRSTKLEDSAMYFCASSLGQTYGYTFGSGTRLTVV.